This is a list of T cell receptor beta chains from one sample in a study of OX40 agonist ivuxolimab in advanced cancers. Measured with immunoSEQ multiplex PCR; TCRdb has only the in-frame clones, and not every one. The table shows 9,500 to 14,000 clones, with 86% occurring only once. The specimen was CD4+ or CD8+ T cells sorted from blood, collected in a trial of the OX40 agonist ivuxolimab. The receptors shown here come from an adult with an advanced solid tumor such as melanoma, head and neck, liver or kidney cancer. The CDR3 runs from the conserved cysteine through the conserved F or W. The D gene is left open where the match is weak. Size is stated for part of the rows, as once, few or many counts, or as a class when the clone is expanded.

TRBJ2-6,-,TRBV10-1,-,TGCGCCAGCAGTAGATCGGAAAGTCGGGCCAACGTCCTGACTTTC,CASSRSESRANVLTF
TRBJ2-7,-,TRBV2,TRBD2,TGTGCCAGCCGAACTAGCGGGGCTCCCTACGAGCAGTACTTC,CASRTSGAPYEQYF
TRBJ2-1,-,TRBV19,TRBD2,TGTGCCAGTAGTCCATCTAGCGGGTTTTACAATGAGCAGTTCTTC,CASSPSSGFYNEQFF
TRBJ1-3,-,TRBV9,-,TGTGCCAGCAGCTTTGGACAGGGAAACACCATATATTTT,CASSFGQGNTIYF
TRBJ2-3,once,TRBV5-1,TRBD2,TGCGCCAGCAGCTTGGCTGGACTAGCATCCTCGGGCACAGATACGCAGTATTTT,CASSLAGLASSGTDTQYF
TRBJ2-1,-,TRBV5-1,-,TGCGCCAGCAGCTTGGGACAGCTCCAGTTCTTC,CASSLGQLQFF
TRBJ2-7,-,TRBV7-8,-,TGTGCCAGCAGTCTAATGGGCGCCCCAATGAACTTC,CASSLMGAPMNF
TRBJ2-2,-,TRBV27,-,TGTGCCAGCAGCCGAGGTGTTAGCACTACCGGGGAGCTGTTTTTT,CASSRGVSTTGELFF
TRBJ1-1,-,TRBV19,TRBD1,TGTGCCAGTAGTGCGCCCAGGGGGAGGAACACTGAAGCTTTCTTT,CASSAPRGRNTEAFF
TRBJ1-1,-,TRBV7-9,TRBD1,TGTGCCAGCAGCTTCGGGACAGCTGAGAATGAAGCTTTCTTT,CASSFGTAENEAFF
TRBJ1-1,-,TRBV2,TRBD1,TGTGCCAGAGAGACAGGGAGGGGGAACACTGAAGCTTTCTTT,CARETGRGNTEAFF
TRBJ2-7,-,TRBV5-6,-,TGTGCCAGCAGCCAGGGTCTCTCCTACGAGCAGTACTTC,CASSQGLSYEQYF